These T cell receptor beta chains were read from a single sample in a study of blood T cells in healthy people across ages. TCRdb reanalysed the 5' RACE reads using MiXCR and keeps one entry per CDR3 protein. The table has 700,000 or so distinct CDR3 sequences, around 43% seen once. The sequenced sample was blood. Every receptor here comes from a man older than 75 in good health. Each CDR3 is given with its conserved first and last residue. The order of the fields is V gene, CDR3 protein.

V gene: TRBV4-3; CDR3 protein: CASSQVLDTSYNEQFF
V gene: TRBV20-1; CDR3 protein: CSAWGRLAGSEQYF
V gene: TRBV6-2/TRBV6-3; CDR3 protein: CASSSGQGTRLAPYYNEQFF
V gene: TRBV20-1; CDR3 protein: CSARAGQTGTYEQYF
V gene: TRBV20-1; CDR3 protein: CSARDPDGTDTQYF
V gene: TRBV5-1; CDR3 protein: CASSPNAVGSAKNIQYF
V gene: TRBV6-2/TRBV6-3; CDR3 protein: CASSYLVYEQYF
V gene: TRBV20-1; CDR3 protein: CSASHVWDSNNTYNEQYF
V gene: TRBV10-3; CDR3 protein: CAIKGTSGREETQYF
V gene: TRBV6-1; CDR3 protein: CASTKDGGNTEAFF
V gene: TRBV9; CDR3 protein: CASSVVEGGLLYNEQFF
V gene: TRBV7-9; CDR3 protein: CASSSSKAGVAYNEQFF
V gene: TRBV12-3/TRBV12-4; CDR3 protein: CASSPRQGSFTYEQYF
V gene: TRBV7-9; CDR3 protein: CASSLVGGTEETQYF
V gene: TRBV7-8; CDR3 protein: CASSRGGVTEAFF
V gene: TRBV7-3; CDR3 protein: CASSLTYGGGGSTDTQYF
V gene: TRBV4-2; CDR3 protein: CASSQHSSGANVLTF
V gene: TRBV29-1; CDR3 protein: CSVEDRSGLAGASDTQYF
V gene: TRBV20-1; CDR3 protein: CSARGQGMGVGTEAFF
V gene: TRBV20-1; CDR3 protein: CSAIDRGRHGYTF
V gene: TRBV7-7; CDR3 protein: CASSLGAGKNNEQFF
V gene: TRBV4-1; CDR3 protein: CASSQAGGDSPLRVQYF
V gene: TRBV4-2; CDR3 protein: CASSQAASGRPADEQYF
V gene: TRBV29-1; CDR3 protein: CSVLRGAGDDGYTF
V gene: TRBV11-3; CDR3 protein: CTSSPGTYNKQFF
V gene: TRBV6-2/TRBV6-3; CDR3 protein: CAGSRQQLNNEQYF
V gene: TRBV3-1; CDR3 protein: CASSQAWSGYTF
V gene: TRBV7-2; CDR3 protein: CASSLWDKGEQFF
V gene: TRBV2; CDR3 protein: CASSGTGGNSNQPQHF
V gene: TRBV6-4; CDR3 protein: CASGATGNQPQHF
V gene: TRBV7-3; CDR3 protein: CASSLTASDTQYF
V gene: TRBV20-1; CDR3 protein: CSARYRGHLSGEQYF
V gene: TRBV29-1; CDR3 protein: CSVELGRFQETQYF
V gene: TRBV9; CDR3 protein: CASSGGRNTIYF
V gene: TRBV27; CDR3 protein: CASSPRQISNSPLHF
V gene: TRBV5-1; CDR3 protein: CASSPRGDRARSEAFF
V gene: TRBV4-3; CDR3 protein: CASSQDFNEKLFF
V gene: TRBV28; CDR3 protein: CASRQQGYEQYF
V gene: TRBV4-2; CDR3 protein: CASSQQTKETQYF
V gene: TRBV7-2; CDR3 protein: CASRSNRGGTSYNEQFF
V gene: TRBV7-9; CDR3 protein: CASSQGSSSISTEAFF
V gene: TRBV9; CDR3 protein: CASSTLEGDHNEQFF
V gene: TRBV5-1; CDR3 protein: CASSFGGPNRQGESVQYF
V gene: TRBV27; CDR3 protein: CASKQGAGTSGLYEQYF
V gene: TRBV29-1; CDR3 protein: CSVESGAYGYTF
V gene: TRBV4-2; CDR3 protein: CASSQDDRALDEQYF
V gene: TRBV5-1; CDR3 protein: CASRDRQGEKLFF
V gene: TRBV7-3; CDR3 protein: CASSPRGLASQETQYF
V gene: TRBV4-3; CDR3 protein: CASSQDHQYSYNEQFF